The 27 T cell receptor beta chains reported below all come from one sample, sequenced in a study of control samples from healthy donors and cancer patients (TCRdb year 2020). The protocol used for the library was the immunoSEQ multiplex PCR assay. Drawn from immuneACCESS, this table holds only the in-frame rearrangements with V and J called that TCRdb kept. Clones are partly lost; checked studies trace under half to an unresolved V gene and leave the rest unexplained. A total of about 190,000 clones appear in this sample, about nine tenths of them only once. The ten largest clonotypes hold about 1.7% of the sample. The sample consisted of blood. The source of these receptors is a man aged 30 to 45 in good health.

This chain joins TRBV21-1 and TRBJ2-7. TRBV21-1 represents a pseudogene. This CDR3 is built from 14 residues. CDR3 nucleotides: TGTGCCAGCAGCAATCCTCGGGCCCCGTACGAGCAGTACTTC. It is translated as CASSNPRAPYEQYF.

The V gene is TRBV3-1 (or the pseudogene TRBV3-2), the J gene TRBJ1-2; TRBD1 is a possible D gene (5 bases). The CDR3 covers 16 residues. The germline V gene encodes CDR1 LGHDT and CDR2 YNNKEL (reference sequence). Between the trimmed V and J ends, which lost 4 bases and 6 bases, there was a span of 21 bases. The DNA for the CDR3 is TGTGCCAGCAGCCCTACGGTAGCGGGACGGATGGATGGCTACACCTTC. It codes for CASSPTVAGRMDGYTF.

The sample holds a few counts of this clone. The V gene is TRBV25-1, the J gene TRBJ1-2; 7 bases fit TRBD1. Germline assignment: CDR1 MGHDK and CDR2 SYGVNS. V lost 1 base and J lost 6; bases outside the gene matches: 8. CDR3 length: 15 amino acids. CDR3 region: CASSEFVTGRHGYTF. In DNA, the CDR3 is TGTGCCAGCAGTGAATTTGTGACAGGGCGTCATGGCTACACCTTC.

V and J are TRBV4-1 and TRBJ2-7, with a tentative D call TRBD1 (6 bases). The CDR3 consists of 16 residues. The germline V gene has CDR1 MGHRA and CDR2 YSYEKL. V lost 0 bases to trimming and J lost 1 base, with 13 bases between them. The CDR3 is CASSQDQGTASYEQYF. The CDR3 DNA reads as TGCGCCAGCAGCCAAGATCAGGGGACGGCTTCCTACGAGCAGTACTTC.

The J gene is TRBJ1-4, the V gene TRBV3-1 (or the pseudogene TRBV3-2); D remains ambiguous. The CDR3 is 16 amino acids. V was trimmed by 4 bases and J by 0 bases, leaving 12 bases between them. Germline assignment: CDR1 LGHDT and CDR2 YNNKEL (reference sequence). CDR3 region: CASSRSTPATNEKLFF. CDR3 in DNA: TGTGCCAGCAGCCGCTCCACACCTGCAACTAATGAAAAACTGTTTTTT.

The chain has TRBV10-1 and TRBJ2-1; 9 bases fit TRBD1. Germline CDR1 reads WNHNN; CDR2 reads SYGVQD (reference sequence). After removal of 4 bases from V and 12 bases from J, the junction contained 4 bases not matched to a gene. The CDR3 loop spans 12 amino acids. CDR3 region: CASSVTGGSQFF. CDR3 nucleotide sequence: TGCGCCAGCAGTGTCACAGGGGGCTCGCAGTTCTTC.

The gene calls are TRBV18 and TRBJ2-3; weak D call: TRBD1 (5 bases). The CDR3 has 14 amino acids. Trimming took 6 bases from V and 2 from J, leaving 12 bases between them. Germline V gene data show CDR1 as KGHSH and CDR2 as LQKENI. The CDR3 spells CASSARAYTDTQYF. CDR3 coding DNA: TGTGCCAGCTCGGCCAGGGCCTACACAGATACGCAGTATTTT.

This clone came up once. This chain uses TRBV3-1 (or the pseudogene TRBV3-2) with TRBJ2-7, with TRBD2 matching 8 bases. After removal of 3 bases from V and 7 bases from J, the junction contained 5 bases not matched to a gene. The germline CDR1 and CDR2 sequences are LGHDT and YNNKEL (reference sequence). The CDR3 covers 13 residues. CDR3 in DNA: TGTGCCAGCAGCCACCGAGCGGGGGTGGAGCAGTACTTC. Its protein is CASSHRAGVEQYF.

The CDR3 region has the DNA TGTGCCAGCAGTGAAGTCCGGGGGTACAATGAGCAGTTCTTC. Translating gives CASSEVRGYNEQFF. The rearrangement links TRBV6-1 to TRBJ2-1; a possible D gene is TRBD2 (6 bases). This CDR3 has 14 residues. Germline V lookup: CDR1 MNHNS, CDR2 SASEGT. Deletions cut 1 base from V and 4 bases from J, with 8 bases between.

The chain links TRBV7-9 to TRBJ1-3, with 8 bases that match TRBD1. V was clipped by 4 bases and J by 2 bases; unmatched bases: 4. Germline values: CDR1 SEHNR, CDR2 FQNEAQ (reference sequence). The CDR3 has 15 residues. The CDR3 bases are TGTGCCAGCAGCTCGCCGGACAGGGCTGGAAACACCATATATTTT. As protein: CASSSPDRAGNTIYF.

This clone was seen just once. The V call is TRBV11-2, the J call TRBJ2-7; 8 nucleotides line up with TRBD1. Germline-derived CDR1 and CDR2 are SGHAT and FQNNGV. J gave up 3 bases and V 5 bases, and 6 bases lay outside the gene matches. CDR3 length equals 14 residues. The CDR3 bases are TGTGCCAGCAGCCTCGGACAGGGATTCTACGAGCAGTACTTC. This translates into CASSLGQGFYEQYF.

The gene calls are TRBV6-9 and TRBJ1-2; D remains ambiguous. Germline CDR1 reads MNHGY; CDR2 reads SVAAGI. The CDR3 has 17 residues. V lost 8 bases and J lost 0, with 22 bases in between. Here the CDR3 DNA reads TGTGCCAGCCCCCGAAGTGGCAGGAGAAAAGCTAACTATGGCTACACCTTC. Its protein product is CASPRSGRRKANYGYTF.

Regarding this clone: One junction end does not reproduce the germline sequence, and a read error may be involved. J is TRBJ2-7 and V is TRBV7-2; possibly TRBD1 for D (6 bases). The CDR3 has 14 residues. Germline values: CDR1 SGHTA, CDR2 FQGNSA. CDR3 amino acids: CASSLGGISYEQYF. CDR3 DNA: TGTGCCAGCAGTTTAGGGGGTATCTCCTACGAGCAGTACTTC.

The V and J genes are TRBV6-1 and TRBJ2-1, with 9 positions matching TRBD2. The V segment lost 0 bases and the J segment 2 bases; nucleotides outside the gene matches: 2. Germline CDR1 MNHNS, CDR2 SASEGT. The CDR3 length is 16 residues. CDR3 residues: CASSEAERGAYNEQFF. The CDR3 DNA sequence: TGTGCCAGCAGTGAAGCAGAGCGGGGGGCCTACAATGAGCAGTTCTTC.

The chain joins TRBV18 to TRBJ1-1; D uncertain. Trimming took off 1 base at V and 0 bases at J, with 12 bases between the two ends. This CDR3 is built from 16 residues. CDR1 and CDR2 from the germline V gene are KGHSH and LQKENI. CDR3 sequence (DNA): TGTGCCAGCTCACCACGAGGGTTTTCCATGAACACTGAAGCTTTCTTT. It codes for CASSPRGFSMNTEAFF.

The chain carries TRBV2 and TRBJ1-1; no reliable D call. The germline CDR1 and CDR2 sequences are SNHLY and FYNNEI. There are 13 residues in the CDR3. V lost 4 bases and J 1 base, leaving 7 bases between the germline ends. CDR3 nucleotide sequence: TGTGCCAGCAGTGTATTGGGGAACACTGAAGCTTTCTTT. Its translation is CASSVLGNTEAFF.

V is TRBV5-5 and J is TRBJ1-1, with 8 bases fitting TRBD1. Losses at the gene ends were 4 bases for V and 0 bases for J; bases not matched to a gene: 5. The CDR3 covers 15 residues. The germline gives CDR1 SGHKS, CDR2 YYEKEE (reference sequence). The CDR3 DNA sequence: TGTGCCAGCAGCCTACAGGACAGGGTGAACACTGAAGCTTTCTTT. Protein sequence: CASSLQDRVNTEAFF.

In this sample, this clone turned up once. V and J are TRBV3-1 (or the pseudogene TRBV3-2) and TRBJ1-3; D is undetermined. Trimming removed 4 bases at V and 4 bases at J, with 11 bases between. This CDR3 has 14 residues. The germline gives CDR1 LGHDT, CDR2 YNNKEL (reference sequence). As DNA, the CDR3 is TGTGCCAGCAGCCTTTCAGAATCCGGAAACACCATATATTTT. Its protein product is CASSLSESGNTIYF.

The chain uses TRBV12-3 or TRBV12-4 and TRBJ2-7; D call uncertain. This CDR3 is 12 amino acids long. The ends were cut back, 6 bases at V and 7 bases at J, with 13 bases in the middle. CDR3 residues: CASRPMAGEQYF. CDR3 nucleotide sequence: TGTGCCAGCAGACCTATGGCCGGGGAGCAGTACTTC.

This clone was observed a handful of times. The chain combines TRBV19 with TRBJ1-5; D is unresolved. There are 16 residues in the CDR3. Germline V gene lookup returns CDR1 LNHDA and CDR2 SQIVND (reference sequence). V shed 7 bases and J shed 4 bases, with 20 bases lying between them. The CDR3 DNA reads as TGTGCCAGTACGCTATCAGGTCCCGTTTCGAATCAGCCCCAGCATTTT. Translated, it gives CASTLSGPVSNQPQHF.

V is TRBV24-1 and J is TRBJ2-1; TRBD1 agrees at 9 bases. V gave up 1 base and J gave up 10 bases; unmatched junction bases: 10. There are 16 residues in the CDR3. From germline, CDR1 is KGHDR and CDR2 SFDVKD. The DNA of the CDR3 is TGTGCCACCAGTGATTTATGGGACAGGGACCGCGGAGAGCAGTTCTTC. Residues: CATSDLWDRDRGEQFF.

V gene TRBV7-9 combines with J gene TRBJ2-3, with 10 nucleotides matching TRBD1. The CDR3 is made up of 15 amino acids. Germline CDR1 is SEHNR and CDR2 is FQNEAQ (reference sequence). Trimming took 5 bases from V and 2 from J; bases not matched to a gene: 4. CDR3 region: CASSPGQGLTDTQYF. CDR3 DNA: TGTGCCAGCAGCCCGGGACAGGGGCTCACAGATACGCAGTATTTT. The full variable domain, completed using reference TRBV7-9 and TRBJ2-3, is DTGVSQNPRHKITKRGQNVTFRCDPISEHNRLYWYRQTLGQGPEFLTYFQNEAQLEKSRLLSDRFSAERPKGSFSTLEIQRTEQGDSAMYLCASSPGQGLTDTQYFGPGTRLTVL.

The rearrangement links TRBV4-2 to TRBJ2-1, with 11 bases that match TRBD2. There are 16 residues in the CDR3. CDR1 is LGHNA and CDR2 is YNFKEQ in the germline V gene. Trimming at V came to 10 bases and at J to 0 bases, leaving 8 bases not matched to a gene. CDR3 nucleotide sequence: TGTGCCACCGGGACTAGCGGCCCGAGCTCCTACAATGAGCAGTTCTTC. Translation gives CATGTSGPSSYNEQFF.

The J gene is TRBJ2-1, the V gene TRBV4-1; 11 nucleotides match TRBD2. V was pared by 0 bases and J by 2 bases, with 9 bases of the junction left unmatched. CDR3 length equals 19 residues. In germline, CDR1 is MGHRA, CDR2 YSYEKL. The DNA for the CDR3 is TGCGCCAGCAGCCAAGACGGGGGTAGCGGGGGGGCACCCTACAATGAGCAGTTCTTC. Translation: CASSQDGGSGGAPYNEQFF.

CDR3 coding DNA: TGTGCCAGCAGCAAGAATCTCTATGGCTACACCTTC. It translates to CASSKNLYGYTF. The rearrangement links TRBV21-1 to TRBJ1-2. TRBV21-1 is reported as a pseudogene. There are 12 residues in the CDR3.

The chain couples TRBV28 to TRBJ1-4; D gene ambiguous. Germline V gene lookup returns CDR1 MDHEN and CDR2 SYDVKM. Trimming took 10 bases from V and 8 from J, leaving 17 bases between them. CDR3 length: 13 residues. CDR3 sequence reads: CATEGYGGEKLFF. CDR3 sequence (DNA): TGTGCCACCGAAGGGTACGGAGGCGAAAAACTGTTTTTT.

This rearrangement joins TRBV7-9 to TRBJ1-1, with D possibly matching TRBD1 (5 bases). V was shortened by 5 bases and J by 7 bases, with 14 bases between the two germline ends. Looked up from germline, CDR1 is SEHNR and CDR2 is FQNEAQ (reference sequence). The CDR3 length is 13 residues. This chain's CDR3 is CASSPTGIGEAFF. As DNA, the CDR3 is TGTGCCAGCAGCCCAACAGGTATCGGTGAAGCTTTCTTT.